A selection of T cell receptor beta chains follows, all from one sample in a study of T-cell memory formation after mild COVID-19. Each CDR3 protein gets one entry after TCRdb re-called the 5' RACE reads with MiXCR. Among hundreds of thousands of distinct CDR3 sequences listed, 15% to 20% were seen once. The sequencing input was PBMCs or a T cell subset sorted from them (not recorded which). The receptors were gathered from a man aged 18 to 30 who had mild COVID-19 (a few samples of this study predate the infection). Cell type and time point are not known. CDR3s include the opening cysteine and the closing phenylalanine or tryptophan. D genes are given only for firm matches. For some rows the clone size is stated as once, few or many, or as a class when expanded; others skip it.

J gene: TRBJ2-7; clone size: -; D gene: -; V gene: TRBV11-3; CDR3 DNA: TGTGCCAGTAGCCGGGATCGGGTCTCCGAGCAGTACTTC; CDR3 protein: CASSRDRVSEQYF
J gene: TRBJ1-1; clone size: -; D gene: -; V gene: TRBV3-1; CDR3 DNA: TGTGCCAGCAGCCAGGCCCGGGTGGTCACTGAAGCTTTCTTT; CDR3 protein: CASSQARVVTEAFF
J gene: TRBJ2-5; clone size: few; D gene: TRBD1; V gene: TRBV6-2/TRBV6-3; CDR3 DNA: TGTGCCAGCAGTTCGGGACAGGCCCAAGAGACCCAGTACTTC; CDR3 protein: CASSSGQAQETQYF
J gene: TRBJ2-5; clone size: -; D gene: -; V gene: TRBV6-2/TRBV6-3; CDR3 DNA: TGTGCCTCAAGCACGGGTAGCCGCCTGGGGACCCAGTACTTC; CDR3 protein: CASSTGSRLGTQYF
J gene: TRBJ2-1; clone size: -; D gene: TRBD1; V gene: TRBV24-1; CDR3 DNA: TGTGCCACCAGTGCCGACAGGGACGGTTACAATGAGCAGTTCTTC; CDR3 protein: CATSADRDGYNEQFF
J gene: TRBJ1-5; clone size: few; D gene: TRBD1; V gene: TRBV23-1; CDR3 DNA: TGCGCCAGCAGTCAGGGCGCTGGCGTCCGGGACAGGGCCATTGAGCCCCAGCATTTT; CDR3 protein: CASSQGAGVRDRAIEPQHF
J gene: TRBJ1-6; clone size: once; D gene: -; V gene: TRBV27; CDR3 DNA: TGTGCCAGCAGTTTATCTATGGGGGGCCGGTCACCCCTCCACTTT; CDR3 protein: CASSLSMGGRSPLHF
J gene: TRBJ2-5; clone size: few; D gene: -; V gene: TRBV25-1; CDR3 DNA: TGTGCCAGCAGTGCACTAGTGGGGCAAGAGACCCAGTACTTC; CDR3 protein: CASSALVGQETQYF
J gene: TRBJ1-5; clone size: -; D gene: -; V gene: TRBV28; CDR3 DNA: TGTGCCAGCACCCAGTGGGCGCGTAATCAGCCCCAGCATTTT; CDR3 protein: CASTQWARNQPQHF
J gene: TRBJ2-1; clone size: -; D gene: TRBD2; V gene: TRBV20-1; CDR3 DNA: TGCAGTGCTGGCGGGGGACCCTCCAATGAGCAGTTCTTC; CDR3 protein: CSAGGGPSNEQFF
J gene: TRBJ1-5; clone size: -; D gene: -; V gene: TRBV4-2; CDR3 DNA: TGTGCCAGCAGCCAAGATGCGAGGAGCAATCAGCCCCAGCATTTT; CDR3 protein: CASSQDARSNQPQHF
J gene: TRBJ1-5; clone size: few; D gene: TRBD1; V gene: TRBV7-2; CDR3 DNA: TGTGCCAGCAGGACAGGGGGCGGCAATCAGCCCCAGCATTTT; CDR3 protein: CASRTGGGNQPQHF
J gene: TRBJ1-2; clone size: few; D gene: -; V gene: TRBV7-2; CDR3 DNA: TGTGCCAGCAGCTTAAGGCAGGGCCGTAACTATGGCTACACCTTC; CDR3 protein: CASSLRQGRNYGYTF
J gene: TRBJ2-1; clone size: many; D gene: TRBD2; V gene: TRBV5-1; CDR3 DNA: TGTGCCAGCAGTCTTACTAGCGGTGAGCAGTTCTTC; CDR3 protein: CASSLTSGEQFF
J gene: TRBJ2-1; clone size: -; D gene: -; V gene: TRBV6-2/TRBV6-3; CDR3 DNA: TGTGCCAGCAACCCATTGTGGGATAGATCCAATGAGCAGTTCTTC; CDR3 protein: CASNPLWDRSNEQFF
J gene: TRBJ1-5; clone size: few; D gene: TRBD1; V gene: TRBV24-1; CDR3 DNA: TGTGCCATGGGACAGGGGAGATTCTCGGTCGGGCCCCAGCATTTT; CDR3 protein: CAMGQGRFSVGPQHF
J gene: TRBJ1-6; clone size: many; D gene: TRBD1; V gene: TRBV25-1; CDR3 DNA: TGTGCCAGTGCGCCCCTGGTGTGGGACAGGAGTGGTCATAATTCACCCCTCCACTTT; CDR3 protein: CASAPLVWDRSGHNSPLHF
J gene: TRBJ2-7; clone size: few; D gene: TRBD2; V gene: TRBV20-1; CDR3 DNA: TGCAGTGCTAGCGAGACTAGCGGGGGGTACGAGCAGTACTTC; CDR3 protein: CSASETSGGYEQYF
J gene: TRBJ2-2; clone size: few; D gene: -; V gene: TRBV12-3/TRBV12-4; CDR3 DNA: TGTGCCAGCAGTTTAAAGGGGGTGGCCGGGGAGCTGTTTTTT; CDR3 protein: CASSLKGVAGELFF
J gene: TRBJ2-5; clone size: -; D gene: -; V gene: TRBV7-9; CDR3 DNA: TGTGCCAGCAGCCCGGGGGGCCCGTGGCAGCAAGAGACCCAGTACTTC; CDR3 protein: CASSPGGPWQQETQYF
J gene: TRBJ1-2; clone size: -; D gene: -; V gene: TRBV29-1; CDR3 DNA: TGCAGCGTTGAAGTAGGTGGGCAGGACTATGGCTACACCTTC; CDR3 protein: CSVEVGGQDYGYTF
J gene: TRBJ2-3; clone size: many; D gene: -; V gene: TRBV7-2; CDR3 DNA: TGTGCCAGCAGCTCTACGGGACCGGGAAATACGCAGTATTTT; CDR3 protein: CASSSTGPGNTQYF
J gene: TRBJ1-2; clone size: -; D gene: -; V gene: TRBV15; CDR3 DNA: TGTGCCACCAGCAGGATCACAGGGAATGGCTACACCTTC; CDR3 protein: CATSRITGNGYTF
J gene: TRBJ2-7; clone size: -; D gene: TRBD2; V gene: TRBV4-2; CDR3 DNA: TGTGCCAGCAGCCAAGCCGGGACTAGCGGGGGATCCTACGAGCAGTACTTC; CDR3 protein: CASSQAGTSGGSYEQYF
J gene: TRBJ2-7; clone size: few; D gene: TRBD1; V gene: TRBV5-1; CDR3 DNA: TGCGCCAGCAGCTTGTGGACAGGGGGCAACTACGAGCAGTACTTC; CDR3 protein: CASSLWTGGNYEQYF
J gene: TRBJ2-2; clone size: few; D gene: TRBD2; V gene: TRBV7-6; CDR3 DNA: TGTGCCAGCAGCTTAGACGTCCAGCGGGGGGGTGTCACCGGGGAGCTGTTTTTT; CDR3 protein: CASSLDVQRGGVTGELFF
J gene: TRBJ1-1; clone size: -; D gene: -; V gene: TRBV12-3/TRBV12-4; CDR3 DNA: TGTGCCAGCAGAACCGGACCGATCACCGAAGCTTTCTTT; CDR3 protein: CASRTGPITEAFF
J gene: TRBJ1-1; clone size: few; D gene: -; V gene: TRBV5-1; CDR3 DNA: TGCGCCAGCAGCTTGGGCGCGAAGGCCCCCAACACTGAAGCTTTCTTT; CDR3 protein: CASSLGAKAPNTEAFF
J gene: TRBJ2-3; clone size: few; D gene: TRBD1; V gene: TRBV9; CDR3 DNA: TGTGCCAGCAGCGTAGTTGGGACAGGGTCCCTCCGAACAGATACGCAGTATTTT; CDR3 protein: CASSVVGTGSLRTDTQYF
J gene: TRBJ1-3; clone size: few; D gene: -; V gene: TRBV18; CDR3 DNA: TGTGCCAGCTCACCGATCCAGGGCGGCGTCGGAAACACCATATATTTT; CDR3 protein: CASSPIQGGVGNTIYF
J gene: TRBJ1-1; clone size: many; D gene: TRBD1; V gene: TRBV10-3; CDR3 DNA: TGTGCCATCAGTGAATGGACAGGGGGACCGAACACTGAAGCTTTCTTT; CDR3 protein: CAISEWTGGPNTEAFF
J gene: TRBJ2-2; clone size: few; D gene: TRBD2; V gene: TRBV20-1; CDR3 DNA: TGCAGTGCTAGTGGGAGCGGGGGGGCGAACACCGGGGAGCTGTTTTTT; CDR3 protein: CSASGSGGANTGELFF
J gene: TRBJ1-5; clone size: -; D gene: -; V gene: TRBV5-1; CDR3 DNA: TGCGCCAGCAGCTTACATCCGTCCCAAAATCAGCCCCAGCATTTT; CDR3 protein: CASSLHPSQNQPQHF
J gene: TRBJ2-3; clone size: -; D gene: -; V gene: TRBV27; CDR3 DNA: TGTGCCAGCACCCCATGGAATGGAGATACGCAGTATTTT; CDR3 protein: CASTPWNGDTQYF
J gene: TRBJ2-1; clone size: few; D gene: -; V gene: TRBV4-1; CDR3 DNA: TGCGCCAGCAGCCACACTAATGAGCAGTTCTTC; CDR3 protein: CASSHTNEQFF
J gene: TRBJ1-6; clone size: -; D gene: -; V gene: TRBV6-6; CDR3 DNA: TGTGCCAGCAGGGCAGGGATGTCCTATAATTCACCCCTCCACTTT; CDR3 protein: CASRAGMSYNSPLHF
J gene: TRBJ2-3; clone size: -; D gene: -; V gene: TRBV28; CDR3 DNA: TGTGCCAGCAGTGTGAGCGGCACAGATACGCAGTATTTT; CDR3 protein: CASSVSGTDTQYF
J gene: TRBJ2-5; clone size: -; D gene: TRBD2; V gene: TRBV2; CDR3 DNA: TGTGCCAGCAGGACGACTAGCGGGGGTCGTCGAGAGACCCAGTACTTC; CDR3 protein: CASRTTSGGRRETQYF
J gene: TRBJ2-3; clone size: -; D gene: -; V gene: TRBV20-1; CDR3 DNA: TGCAGTGCCCCACTAGCTGCAGTACGCACAGATACGCAGTATTTT; CDR3 protein: CSAPLAAVRTDTQYF
J gene: TRBJ1-6; clone size: few; D gene: -; V gene: TRBV20-1; CDR3 DNA: TGCAGTGCTAGAGATCCCAGATTTGGTGATTCACCCCTCCACTTT; CDR3 protein: CSARDPRFGDSPLHF
J gene: TRBJ2-2; clone size: -; D gene: -; V gene: TRBV20-1; CDR3 DNA: TGCAGTGCTAGCGGTAGTAAGGGGCGGGACACCGGGGAGCTGTTTTTT; CDR3 protein: CSASGSKGRDTGELFF
J gene: TRBJ2-1; clone size: few; D gene: TRBD2; V gene: TRBV2; CDR3 DNA: TGTGCCAGCACGGTCGATAGCGGGGCAAACAATGAGCAGTTCTTC; CDR3 protein: CASTVDSGANNEQFF
J gene: TRBJ1-1; clone size: -; D gene: TRBD1; V gene: TRBV7-9; CDR3 DNA: TGTGCCAGCTCGACAGGGGATAACACTGAAGCTTTCTTT; CDR3 protein: CASSTGDNTEAFF
J gene: TRBJ1-2; clone size: -; D gene: -; V gene: TRBV12-3/TRBV12-4; CDR3 DNA: TGTGCCAGCAGTTGGGGCCGAGATGGCTACACCTTC; CDR3 protein: CASSWGRDGYTF
J gene: TRBJ2-1; clone size: -; D gene: TRBD2; V gene: TRBV7-2; CDR3 DNA: TGTGCCAGCAGCTCCTCCGGACTAGCGGGGTACAATGAGCAGTTCTTC; CDR3 protein: CASSSSGLAGYNEQFF
J gene: TRBJ1-5; clone size: many; D gene: -; V gene: TRBV2; CDR3 DNA: TGTGCCAGCAGTTTTACAGGGATATATCAGCCCCAGCATTTT; CDR3 protein: CASSFTGIYQPQHF
J gene: TRBJ2-7; clone size: few; D gene: TRBD2; V gene: TRBV20-1; CDR3 DNA: TGCAGTGCTAGAGCGGGACTAGCGGATTACGAGCAGTACTTC; CDR3 protein: CSARAGLADYEQYF
J gene: TRBJ1-3; clone size: -; D gene: -; V gene: TRBV12-3/TRBV12-4; CDR3 DNA: TGTGCCAGCAGTTTGGGACTGGGCTCTGGAAACACCATATATTTT; CDR3 protein: CASSLGLGSGNTIYF
J gene: TRBJ2-3; clone size: -; D gene: -; V gene: TRBV3-1; CDR3 DNA: TGTGCCAGCAGCCAATTCCGGGGGTCCAGGGAGACGCAGTATTTT; CDR3 protein: CASSQFRGSRETQYF
J gene: TRBJ2-3; clone size: few; D gene: TRBD2; V gene: TRBV4-3; CDR3 DNA: TGCGCCAGCAGCTTAGCGGGGGGGCGGGGAGATACGCAGTATTTT; CDR3 protein: CASSLAGGRGDTQYF
J gene: TRBJ2-2; clone size: -; D gene: TRBD1; V gene: TRBV20-1; CDR3 DNA: TGCAGTTTCGGACAGGGGAACACCGGGGAGCTGTTTTTT; CDR3 protein: CSFGQGNTGELFF